The 12 T cell receptor beta chains in this list originate from one sample, sequenced in a study of human T cells and chemical hapten exposure. MiXCR, applied by TCRdb to the RACE reads, yields one record per CDR3 protein. The top ten hold around 7% of the sample, which has approximately 28,000 distinct CDR3 sequences, roughly 10% seen once. The time point was: patch test 2, 6 weeks after DPC sensitization. The treatment was: therapeutic diphenylcyclopropenone sensitization with weekly scalp DPC. This material consisted of whole blood, taken in connection with sensitization to the hapten diphenylcyclopropenone (DPC). The receptors derive from a man aged 25-45 years with alopecia areata. Some clones in this sample may be carry-over from other donors' samples.

This clonotype has just a few counts. No conserved phenylalanine or tryptophan is present at the end of the CDR3, so a read error is the likely explanation. The limits of the CDR3 on the DNA are not certain, so only TCRdb's listed CDR3 is given. V is TRBV5-3 and J is TRBJ1-4; the tabulated D call, TRBD1, remains unverified against the DNA. TRBV5-3 is recorded as an ORF, its role being uncertain. The CDR3 contains 15 residues when both ends are counted. The CDR3 region is CARSSPVCPGGQGGK.

This clonotype was observed many times. The chain combines TRBV12-3 or TRBV12-4 with TRBJ2-7; no clear D gene. With 6 bases removed from V and 3 bases from J, the gap between germline ends came to 12 bases. The CDR3 extends over 13 amino acids. CDR3 sequence reads: CASSTLNSYEQYF. CDR3 DNA sequence: TGTGCCAGCAGCACACTAAACAGCTACGAGCAGTACTTC.

This clonotype was observed at least ten times. The V call is TRBV20-1, the J call TRBJ2-3; 8 nucleotides match TRBD1. Germline values: CDR1 DFQATT, CDR2 SNEGSKA (reference sequence). This CDR3 is built from 13 residues. The V and J ends lost 4 bases and 4 bases, in that order; junction bases with no gene match: 4. The DNA of the CDR3 is TGCAGTGCTATCCGGACAGGGTCAGATACGCAGTATTTT. It is translated as CSAIRTGSDTQYF.

The chain carries TRBV7-9 and TRBJ2-7; D unresolved. Trimming took 5 bases from V and 12 from J, leaving 14 bases between them. The CDR3 loop spans 11 amino acids. Germline V gene lookup returns CDR1 SEHNR and CDR2 FQNEAQ (reference sequence). The CDR3 sequence: CASSADGYPYF. For the CDR3, the DNA is TGTGCCAGCAGCGCCGACGGATACCCGTACTTC.

This clonotype was counted many times. The chain is built from TRBV5-4 and TRBJ2-7; D not resolved. From germline, CDR1 is SGHNT and CDR2 YYREEE (reference sequence). CDR3 length: 15 residues. Trimming pared 0 bases from V and 3 bases from J, leaving 13 bases between. The CDR3 protein is CASSLDLSTYYEQYF. DNA of the CDR3: TGTGCCAGCAGCTTGGATCTCTCCACCTACTACGAGCAGTACTTC.

This clonotype was detected a few times. The J gene is TRBJ2-5, the V gene TRBV11-2, with 7 positions matching TRBD2. CDR1 and CDR2 (germline): SGHAT, FQNNGV. There are 15 residues in the CDR3. Trimming removed 1 base from V and 5 bases from J; junction bases left unmatched: 7. CDR3: CASSLVGGRGETQYF. The CDR3 region has the DNA TGTGCCAGCAGCTTAGTCGGCGGGAGAGGTGAGACCCAGTACTTC. Based on the CDR3 plus reference TRBV11-2 and TRBJ2-5, the full variable domain is EAGVAQSPRYKIIEKRQSVAFWCNPISGHATLYWYQQILGQGPKLLIQFQNNGVVDDSQLPKDRFSAERLKGVDSTLKIQPAKLEDSAVYLCASSLVGGRGETQYFGPGTRLLVL.

A few counts support this clonotype. The CDR3 here is CASSLSGSGMNEQFF. Written as DNA, the CDR3 is TGCGCCAGCAGCTTGAGTGGTAGCGGGATGAATGAGCAGTTCTTC. The chain recombines TRBV5-1 with TRBJ2-1, with TRBD2 identical over 8 bases. Trimming took 1 base from V and 7 from J; bases not matched to a gene: 7. This CDR3 is built from 15 residues. CDR1 and CDR2 (germline): SGHRS, YFSETQ. The full variable domain, with the rest looked up from reference TRBV5-1 and TRBJ2-1, is KAGVTQTPRYLIKTRGQQVTLSCSPISGHRSVSWYQQTPGQGLQFLFEYFSETQRNKGNFPGRFSGRQFSNSRSEMNVSTLELGDSALYLCASSLSGSGMNEQFFGPGTRLTVL.

This clonotype was counted between two and nine times. This chain's CDR3 is CARTQGWSVNTIYF. Written as DNA, the CDR3 is TGTGCCAGGACCCAGGGCTGGTCGGTAAACACCATATATTTT. The chain carries TRBV7-2 and TRBJ1-3, with a tentative D call TRBD1 (5 bases). V gave up 9 bases and J gave up 6 bases, with 18 bases separating them. The CDR3 loop spans 14 amino acids. In germline, CDR1 is SGHTA, CDR2 FQGNSA.

This chain uses TRBV12-3 or TRBV12-4 with TRBJ1-5, with a possible D match to TRBD1 (6 bases). CDR3 length: 17 amino acids. V was pared by 2 bases and J by 5 bases, with 19 bases between. The DNA for the CDR3 is TGTGCCAGCAGTTTAAGCTGGGGGCCAGGCCGGGATCAGCCCCAGCATTTT. It encodes CASSLSWGPGRDQPQHF.

This clonotype was seen a handful of times. The chain is built from TRBV28 and TRBJ2-5, with D perhaps matching TRBD1 (5 bases). V lost 8 bases and J lost 2, with 15 bases in between. CDR1 is MDHEN and CDR2 is SYDVKM in the germline V gene. The CDR3 loop spans 14 amino acids. In DNA, the CDR3 is TGTGCCAGCGGGGCTCCCGCGGAGCAAGAGACCCAGTACTTC. Translated: CASGAPAEQETQYF.

This clonotype was detected ten times or more. The chain recombines TRBV7-6 with TRBJ2-6, with 9 bases fitting TRBD2. The CDR3 length is 21 residues. Germline V gene lookup returns CDR1 SGHVS and CDR2 FNYEAQ. The V segment lost 0 bases and the J segment 0 bases; nucleotides outside the gene matches: 12. The CDR3 protein is CASSLAHWASGANSGANVLTF. CDR3 in DNA: TGTGCCAGCAGCTTAGCGCATTGGGCTAGCGGGGCGAACTCTGGGGCCAACGTCCTGACTTTC. Using reference TRBV7-6 and TRBJ2-6 for the parts outside the CDR3, the full variable domain is GAGVSQSPRYKVTKRGQDVALRCDPISGHVSLYWYRQALGQGPEFLTYFNYEAQQDKSGLPNDRFSAERPEGSISTLTIQRTEQRDSAMYRCASSLAHWASGANSGANVLTFGAGSRLTVL.

This clonotype was seen ten or more times. V and J are TRBV6-2 or TRBV6-3 and TRBJ2-1; TRBD2 agrees at 12 bases. Trimming removed 4 bases from V and 8 bases from J; junction bases left unmatched: 9. This CDR3 spans 16 amino acids. Germline-derived CDR1 and CDR2 are MNHEY and SVGEGT. The CDR3: CASSSARLAGEDEQFF. CDR3 sequence (DNA): TGTGCCAGCAGTTCCGCCCGACTAGCGGGAGAGGATGAGCAGTTCTTC.